The clone carrying this TCR beta chain turned up a few times. Its antigen is undetermined. This entry is derived from a study of identical twins. A universal primer site arose from template switching, and cDNA bore unique molecular identifiers. TCRdb re-analysed the 5' RACE reads in MiXCR, keeping a single row per CDR3 protein. The sample records nearly 200,000 distinct CDR3 sequences, more than 15% being singletons. Whole-study findings and limits: Zero-insertion analyses could be partly confounded by invariant MAIT and iNKT cells.

The same sample was also used in a study of T cells expressing NK-cell markers. That source notes: Sequencing of TCR beta repertoires drew on sorted CD3+CD56+NKG2C+, CD3+CD56+NKG2C- and CD3+CD56-NKG2C+ T cells. Five or six of the donors carried dominant NKG2C+ clonotypes that took up about 1.0-7.0% of their CD8+ T cells.

This receptor was taken from a woman aged 18-35 years in good health. The sequenced material came from CD8+ T cells sorted from blood.

The chain's CDR3 is CSARDPLAGGFNNEQFF. The CDR3 DNA reads TGCAGTGCTAGAGATCCCCTAGCGGGAGGGTTCAACAATGAGCAGTTCTTC. The genes are TRBV20-1 and TRBJ2-1; 12 bases align to TRBD2. Germline-derived CDR1 and CDR2 are DFQATT and SNEGSKA (reference sequence). The CDR3 loop spans 17 amino acids. After removal of 0 bases from V and 5 bases from J, the junction contained 8 bases not matched to a gene.